This T cell receptor (beta chain) was sequenced during a study of OX40 agonist ivuxolimab in advanced cancers. Overall study: Enrolled patients in dose escalation had cancers that were hepatocellular carcinoma, melanoma, renal cell or head and neck cancer. The study, taken as a whole, reports: Among the lowest peripheral clonal expansion occurred in 0.1-3.0 mg/kg partial responders. At 0.1 to 3.0 mg/kg and by week 6, CD4+ and CD8+ T cells in the blood had expanded clonally.

Clones were read by immunoSEQ multiplex PCR, and TCRdb kept only the in-frame ones, dropping some. The repertoire includes approximately 82,000 clones, just over 85% of them detected once, and 5.5% to 7% sits in the top ten. In the case of this clone: Its antigen is undetermined.

Germline V gene lookup returns CDR1 SQVTM and CDR2 ANQGSEA. J was trimmed by 2 bases and V by 7 bases; bases with no gene match: 10. The CDR3 consists of 15 residues. The sample here was CD4+ or CD8+ T cells sorted from blood, taken in a trial of the OX40 agonist ivuxolimab. This sequence joins TRBV29-1 and TRBJ2-2, with 7 bases that match TRBD1. The clonotype originates from an adult with an advanced solid tumor such as melanoma, head and neck, liver or kidney cancer. The CDR3 loop is CSAITGALNTGELFF. CDR3 DNA sequence: TGCAGCGCGATTACAGGGGCCTTAAACACCGGGGAGCTGTTTTTT.